A single sample gave rise to the 32 T cell receptor beta chains below, sequenced in a study of tumor-infiltrating lymphocytes in oesophageal squamous cell carcinoma. TCRdb re-called the PCR reads through MiXCR, storing one row per CDR3 protein. The table lists over 20,000 distinct CDR3 sequences, approximately 34% of them singletons, with roughly 19% in the top ten. The sample taken for sequencing was esophageal tumor tissue. The source is a female donor with esophageal squamous cell carcinoma.

Of note for this clonotype: The CDR3 carries no conserved terminal phenylalanine or tryptophan, so it likely arises from a read error. Because the CDR3's place on the DNA is in doubt, the DNA is left out and the CDR3 is given as listed by TCRdb. The genes are TRBV6-1 and TRBJ2-7; no DNA check was done on the table's D call, TRBD2. The germline V gene encodes CDR1 MNHNS and CDR2 SASEGT. The CDR3 length equals 8 residues, ends included. The CDR3 loop reads CASKPGIA.

The chain combines TRBV19 with TRBJ1-1; possibly TRBD1 for D (5 bases). Looked up from germline, CDR1 is LNHDA and CDR2 is SQIVND (reference sequence). The length of the CDR3 is 15 residues. Deletions cut 1 base from V and 5 bases from J, with 14 bases between. The chain's CDR3 is CASSIAQDRGTEAFF. CDR3 sequence (DNA): TGTGCCAGTAGTATAGCACAGGACCGAGGGACTGAAGCTTTCTTT.

Ten or more counts support this clonotype. This chain joins TRBV7-6 and TRBJ2-1, with TRBD2 identical over 10 bases. The DNA end lines up better with TRBJ2-7; the J call may be wrong. The germline V gene encodes CDR1 SGHVS and CDR2 FNYEAQ. This CDR3 has 16 amino acids. The CDR3 is CASSPGLADKYNEQYF. CDR3 nucleotides: TGTGCCAGCAGCCCCGGACTAGCGGACAAATACAATGAGCAGTACTTC.

The rearrangement uses TRBV7-2 and TRBJ2-1; 8 nucleotides agree with TRBD2. The J call could be wrong; TRBJ2-7 is a better fit for the DNA end. The CDR3 runs 16 residues. Germline CDR1 is SGHTA and CDR2 is FQGNSA. In nucleotides, the CDR3 is TGTGCCAGCAGCCACCGGGGGGGGCAGGCTACCTACGAGCAGTACTTC. This codes for CASSHRGGQATYEQYF.

At least ten counts were recorded for this clonotype. The rearrangement uses TRBV28 and TRBJ2-5; D might be TRBD1 (5 bases). Trimming pared 1 base from V and 0 bases from J, leaving 15 bases between. The CDR3 loop spans 17 amino acids. CDR1 and CDR2 (germline): MDHEN, SYDVKM. The CDR3 protein is CASSLSGRSINQETQYF. The CDR3 bases are TGTGCCAGCAGTTTATCAGGGCGGTCAATCAACCAAGAGACCCAGTACTTC.

By share, this clonotype counts as medium-sized. The chain joins TRBV7-6 to TRBJ2-7; TRBD1 agrees at 8 bases. Germline V lookup: CDR1 SGHVS, CDR2 FNYEAQ. The CDR3 length is 13 residues. After removal of 4 bases from V and 6 bases from J, the junction contained 5 bases not matched to a gene. The chain's CDR3 is CASSYGTGIEQYF. The DNA for the CDR3 is TGTGCCAGCAGCTACGGGACAGGAATCGAGCAGTACTTC.

As to this clonotype: Lacking the conserved final phenylalanine or tryptophan, this CDR3 likely reflects a read error. It is unclear where the CDR3 begins or ends on the DNA, so no DNA is shown, and the CDR3 is as TCRdb lists it. J is TRBJ2-5 and V is TRBV7-9; the D call in the table, TRBD1, was not verified against the DNA. CDR1 and CDR2 (germline): SEHNR, FQNEAQ (reference sequence). The CDR3 length equals 18 residues, ends included. This chain's CDR3 is CASSHQTGSYNSPLHFGN.

This sequence joins TRBV20-1 and TRBJ2-7; TRBD2 aligns across 16 bases. Unmatched junction bases numbered 5, after V lost 0 bases and J lost 12 bases. Germline V gives CDR1 DFQATT, CDR2 SNEGSKA (reference sequence). This CDR3 is 14 amino acids long. The CDR3 region has the DNA TGCAGTGCTAGAGATCCGGGACTAGCGGGAGGGGCGTACTTC. It codes for CSARDPGLAGGAYF.

This clonotype was seen ten or more times. The rearrangement uses TRBV5-1 and TRBJ2-1; 7 bases align to TRBD2. Trimming at V came to 4 bases and at J to 5 bases, leaving 3 bases not matched to a gene. This CDR3 contains 13 residues. Germline CDR1 and CDR2: SGHRS and YFSETQ. The DNA of the CDR3 is TGCGCCAGCAGCAGAGGGACTAACAATGAGCAGTTCTTC. It specifies CASSRGTNNEQFF.

This clonotype occurred a few times. Here the CDR3 reads CASSLSPPRISSTDTQYF. Written as DNA, the CDR3 is TGTGCCAGCAGTTTATCCCCCCCGCGGATAAGCTCCACAGATACGCAGTATTTT. This chain joins TRBV27 and TRBJ2-3; no definite D call. Between the trimmed V and J ends, which lost 0 bases and 2 bases, there was a span of 18 bases. CDR3 length: 18 amino acids. CDR1 is MNHEY, CDR2 SMNVEV, per germline (reference sequence).

V is TRBV6-2 or TRBV6-3 and J is TRBJ2-1; the D is unclear. The J call may be incorrect, as the DNA end agrees better with TRBJ2-7. Germline values: CDR1 MNHEY, CDR2 SVGEGT. This CDR3 is built from 14 residues. This chain's CDR3 is CASSPAGPNYEQYF. The CDR3 region has the DNA TGTGCCAGCAGTCCGGCAGGACCAAACTACGAGCAGTACTTC.

The rearrangement joins TRBV6-2 or TRBV6-3 to TRBJ1-5, with TRBD1 matching over 8 bases. V dropped 7 bases and J dropped 0; count of bases not matched to a gene: 2. The CDR3 has 14 amino acids. In germline, CDR1 is MNHEY, CDR2 SVGEGT. CDR3 coding DNA: TGTGCCAGCAATGACAGGGGTAGCAATCAGCCCCAGCATTTT. Its protein product is CASNDRGSNQPQHF.

This clonotype was detected only a few times. As the CDR3 is not closed by the conserved phenylalanine or tryptophan, this likely results from a read error. The DNA is omitted, as the CDR3 cannot be located on it reliably, and the CDR3 follows TCRdb's listing. The CDR3 loop reads CASSTLGYGYTFGS. The V and J genes are TRBV27 and TRBJ2-7. The germline V gene has CDR1 MNHEY and CDR2 SMNVEV (reference sequence). Both ends counted, the CDR3 spans 14 residues.

This clonotype ranks as medium-sized. The chain joins TRBV6-1 to TRBJ1-2, with D perhaps TRBD1 (5 bases). The CDR3 is made up of 13 amino acids. In germline, CDR1 is MNHNS, CDR2 SASEGT. Trimming stripped 8 bases from V and 2 bases from J, with 12 bases between. This CDR3 is CASPGRTNYGYTF. CDR3 nucleotide sequence: TGTGCCAGCCCGGGACGGACGAACTATGGCTACACCTTC.

This clonotype showed up many times. The V call is TRBV28, the J call TRBJ2-5; no firm D call. Germline values: CDR1 MDHEN, CDR2 SYDVKM. CDR3 length: 15 amino acids. Trimming removed 5 bases at V and 1 base at J, with 14 bases between. CDR3 loop: CASSPVERSQETQYF. Here the CDR3 DNA reads TGTGCCAGCAGTCCAGTTGAGAGGAGCCAAGAGACCCAGTACTTC.

There are many counts of this clonotype. The J gene is TRBJ1-2, the V gene TRBV6-1; D might be TRBD1 (5 bases). This CDR3 comprises 18 residues. The germline V gene encodes CDR1 MNHNS and CDR2 SASEGT. V was clipped by 5 bases and J by 0 bases, with 22 bases between them. The CDR3 here is CASSRGGHSTSANYGYTF. The CDR3 DNA is TGTGCCAGCAGTCGCGGAGGACACAGTACGTCCGCTAACTATGGCTACACCTTC.

This clonotype occurred many times. This sequence joins TRBV6-4 and TRBJ2-2; 8 bases agree with TRBD2. The V gene end was trimmed by 4 bases and the J gene end by 6 bases; junction bases not matched to a gene: 7. Germline V gene sequence: CDR1 MRHNA, CDR2 SNTAGT. CDR3 length equals 15 residues. CDR3 nucleotides: TGTGCCAGCAGTGCCGGGACTAGAGGGGCCGGGGAGCTGTTTTTT. It encodes CASSAGTRGAGELFF.

A word on this clonotype: As the CDR3 is not closed by the conserved phenylalanine or tryptophan, this likely results from a read error. The DNA is left out, because the CDR3 cannot be placed on it with certainty; the CDR3 is given as TCRdb lists it. This CDR3 reads CASTTGFGYTFGS. The J gene is TRBJ2-3, the V gene TRBV6-5; no DNA check was done on the table's D call, TRBD1. Inclusive of both ends, the CDR3 amounts to 13 amino acids. The germline V gene encodes CDR1 MNHEY and CDR2 SVGAGI.

By proportion, this clonotype is medium-sized. The CDR3 bases are TGTGCCAGCAGCTTACAAGGAGGAGACTATGGCTACACCTTC. Amino acid sequence: CASSLQGGDYGYTF. The chain employs TRBV7-9 and TRBJ1-2, with unresolved D. V was clipped by 2 bases and J by 3 bases, with 10 bases between them. The germline V gene encodes CDR1 SEHNR and CDR2 FQNEAQ (reference sequence). This CDR3 region has 14 residues.

Concerning this clonotype: This is likely a read error, given that the CDR3 carries no conserved phenylalanine or tryptophan at its end. The chain has TRBV15 and TRBJ2-5; D perhaps matches TRBD2 (6 bases). The V end was cut by 1 base, the J end by 11 bases, with 23 bases between. CDR1 LNHNV and CDR2 YYDKDF come from the germline V gene (reference sequence). CDR3 size: 16 residues. As DNA, the CDR3 is TGTGCCACCAGCAGAGCGGGGACGGTGGCTAGACGGGAGCAGTACCTC. Its translation is CATSRAGTVARREQYL.

The chain links TRBV9 to TRBJ1-1, with 8 positions matching TRBD1. After removal of 1 base from V and 4 bases from J, the junction contained 3 bases not matched to a gene. The CDR3 totals 14 residues. Germline V gives CDR1 SGDLS, CDR2 YYNGEE. CDR3 sequence (DNA): TGTGCCAGCAGCGTACAGGGGGCGGGCACTGAAGCTTTCTTT. Its protein product is CASSVQGAGTEAFF. The variable domain in full, with the rest retrieved from reference TRBV9 and TRBJ1-1, is DSGVTQTPKHLITATGQRVTLRCSPRSGDLSVYWYQQSLDQGLQFLIQYYNGEERAKGNILERFSAQQFPDLHSELNLSSLELGDSALYFCASSVQGAGTEAFFGQGTRLTVV.

J is TRBJ2-3 and V is TRBV11-3, with TRBD1 matching over 12 bases. This CDR3 comprises 16 residues. Germline CDR1 is SGHNT and CDR2 is YENEEA. V was pared by 5 bases and J by 7 bases, with 10 bases of the junction left unmatched. CDR3 region: CASSPQTGQGAHTQYF. Written as DNA, the CDR3 is TGTGCCAGCAGCCCGCAGACGGGACAGGGGGCCCATACGCAGTATTTT.

This rearrangement joins TRBV2 to TRBJ2-5; possibly TRBD2 for D (7 bases). The V gene lost 9 bases and the J gene lost 5 bases, with 13 bases spanning the gap. The germline V gene encodes CDR1 SNHLY and CDR2 FYNNEI. CDR3 length: 12 amino acids. CDR3 loop: CASRGGGETQYF. CDR3 nucleotides: TGTGCCAGTAGAGGGGGAGGGGAGACCCAGTACTTC.

This clonotype was observed a handful of times. The chain uses TRBV7-9 and TRBJ2-5; D gene ambiguous. Trimming pared 2 bases from V and 1 base from J, leaving 11 bases between. The CDR3 is 15 amino acids. Germline lookup yields CDR1 SEHNR and CDR2 FQNEAQ (reference sequence). Written as DNA, the CDR3 is TGTGCCAGCAGCTTAAGAGCGTCTGCCCAAGAGACCCAGTACTTC. It codes for CASSLRASAQETQYF.

This clonotype was recorded at least ten times. The rearrangement uses TRBV6-1 and TRBJ1-5; 9 bases fit TRBD1. CDR1 MNHNS and CDR2 SASEGT come from the germline V gene. Trimming at V came to 4 bases and at J to 3 bases, leaving 4 bases not matched to a gene. The CDR3 loop spans 15 amino acids. In DNA form, the CDR3 reads TGTGCCAGCAGTGTGGGGACAGGGATCAATCAGCCCCAGCATTTT. Its protein is CASSVGTGINQPQHF.

In this sample, this clonotype turned up a few times. The V gene is TRBV24-1, the J gene TRBJ2-4, with 10 bases identical to TRBD2. Trimming cost V 7 bases and J 13 bases; bases outside gene matches: 24. The CDR3 is 18 residues long. Germline CDR1 reads KGHDR; CDR2 reads SFDVKD. DNA of the CDR3: TGTGCCACCAGCTCAACACTAGCGGGAACTATAACCTACAATGAGCAGTACTTC. Amino acid sequence: CATSSTLAGTITYNEQYF.

The V call is TRBV25-1, the J call TRBJ2-1; 7 nucleotides agree with TRBD2. The J call may be wrong; the DNA end is better matched by TRBJ2-7. The CDR3 has 14 residues. The V gene's germline CDR1 is MGHDK and CDR2 SYGVNS. For the CDR3, the DNA is TGTGCCAGCAGTAGGAGCGGGACCCGCAGTGAGCAGTACTTC. Translation: CASSRSGTRSEQYF.

This clonotype ranks as medium-sized. The chain couples TRBV28 to TRBJ2-1, with TRBD2 matching over 14 bases. Germline trimming cut 4 bases from V and 10 bases from J; bases unmatched to any gene: 6. CDR3 length equals 15 residues. Germline lookup yields CDR1 MDHEN and CDR2 SYDVKM. CDR3 region: CASSWGLAGVGEQFF. CDR3 coding DNA: TGTGCCAGCAGTTGGGGACTAGCGGGAGTGGGAGAGCAGTTCTTC. Supplemented by reference TRBV28 and TRBJ2-1, the full variable domain reads DVKVTQSSRYLVKRTGEKVFLECVQDMDHENMFWYRQDPGLGLRLIYFSYDVKMKEKGDIPEGYSVSREKKERFSLILESASTNQTSMYLCASSWGLAGVGEQFFGPGTRLTVL.

V usage is TRBV11-2 and J usage is TRBJ1-4; 14 bases agree with TRBD2. Judging by the DNA end, TRBJ2-2 fits better; the J call may be wrong. CDR3 length: 15 residues. Germline CDR1 and CDR2: SGHAT and FQNNGV. CDR3 residues: CASSLGLAGDGELFF. CDR3 nucleotide sequence: TGTGCCAGCAGCTTGGGACTAGCGGGAGACGGGGAGCTGTTTTTT.

This clonotype was seen many times. V is TRBV24-1 and J is TRBJ1-2; D possibly corresponds to TRBD1 (6 bases). With 1 base removed from V and 10 bases from J, the gap between germline ends came to 12 bases. Germline CDR1 KGHDR, CDR2 SFDVKD. The length of the CDR3 is 13 residues. CDR3 protein: CATSDFRQAAYTF. CDR3 nucleotides: TGTGCCACCAGTGATTTCCGACAGGCGGCCTACACCTTC.

This clonotype was recorded at least ten times. The chain's CDR3 is CASSLAQAGSHEQYF. CDR3 nucleotide sequence: TGTGCCAGCAGCTTGGCCCAGGCGGGTAGCCACGAGCAGTACTTC. The chain employs TRBV5-4 and TRBJ2-7; D possibly corresponds to TRBD2 (5 bases). This CDR3 region has 15 residues. Trimming left V 0 bases short and J 5 bases short, with 15 bases between. Germline CDR1 SGHNT, CDR2 YYREEE (reference sequence).

The rearrangement links TRBV5-1 to TRBJ1-1, with D perhaps TRBD1 (6 bases). There are 14 residues in the CDR3. Looked up from germline, CDR1 is SGHRS and CDR2 is YFSETQ. V lost 0 bases and J lost 7, with 13 bases in between. CDR3 protein: CASSLGGGADEAFF. The CDR3 coding sequence is TGCGCCAGCAGCTTGGGGGGGGGCGCGGATGAAGCTTTCTTT.